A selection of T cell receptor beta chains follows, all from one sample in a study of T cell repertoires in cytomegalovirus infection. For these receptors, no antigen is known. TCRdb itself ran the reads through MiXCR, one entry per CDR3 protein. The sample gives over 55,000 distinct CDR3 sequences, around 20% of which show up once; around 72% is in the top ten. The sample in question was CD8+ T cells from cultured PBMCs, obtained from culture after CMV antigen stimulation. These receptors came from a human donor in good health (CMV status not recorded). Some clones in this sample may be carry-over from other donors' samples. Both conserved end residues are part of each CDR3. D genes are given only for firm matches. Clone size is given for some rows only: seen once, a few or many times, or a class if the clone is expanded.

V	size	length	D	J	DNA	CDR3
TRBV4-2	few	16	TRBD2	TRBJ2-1	TGTGCCAGCAGCCCTGGGGCTAGCGGCGCATACAATGAGCAGTTCTTC	CASSPGASGAYNEQFF
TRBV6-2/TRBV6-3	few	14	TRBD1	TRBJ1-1	TGTGCCAGCAGTCCCTGGGACAGTTTCGCTGAAGCTTTCTTT	CASSPWDSFAEAFF
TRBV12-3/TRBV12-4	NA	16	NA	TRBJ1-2	TGTGCCAGCAGTTACGATCTTCGACAGGCAACCTATGGCTACACCTTC	CASSYDLRQATYGYTF
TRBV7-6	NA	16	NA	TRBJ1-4	TGTGCCAGCAGCTTAGGGTCGACAACAACTAATGAAAAACTGTTTTTT	CASSLGSTTTNEKLFF
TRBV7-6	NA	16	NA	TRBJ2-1	TGTGCCAGCAGCTTATGGGGCGGAGGCTCCTACAATGAGCAGTTCTTC	CASSLWGGGSYNEQFF
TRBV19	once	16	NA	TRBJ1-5	TGTGCCAGACTTCAATTCGGGGCTCATAGCAATCAGCCCCAGCATTTT	CARLQFGAHSNQPQHF
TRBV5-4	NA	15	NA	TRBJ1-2	TGTGCCAGCAGCTTAGGGCTGGGGGCCAACTATGGCTACACCTTC	CASSLGLGANYGYTF
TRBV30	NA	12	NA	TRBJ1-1	TGTGCCTGGAACCTCCGCAACACTGAAGCTTTCTTT	CAWNLRNTEAFF
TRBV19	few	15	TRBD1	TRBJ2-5	TGTGCCAGTAGTATTTGGACAGGACCTCAAGAGACCCAGTACTTC	CASSIWTGPQETQYF
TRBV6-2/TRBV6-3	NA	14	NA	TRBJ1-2	TGTGCCAGCAGTTACCCGGGGACAAACTATGGCTACACCTTC	CASSYPGTNYGYTF
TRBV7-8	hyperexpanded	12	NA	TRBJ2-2	TGTGCCAGCAGCTTAGAAAGCGGGGAGCTGTTTTTT	CASSLESGELFF
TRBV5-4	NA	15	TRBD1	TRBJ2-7	TGTGCCAGCAGCTTTCCAGACAGGGGGACCTACGAGCAGTACTTC	CASSFPDRGTYEQYF
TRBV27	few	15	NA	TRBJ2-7	TGTGCCAGCAGTAATACCAGGGTCCGGTGGGGCGAGCAGTACTTC	CASSNTRVRWGEQYF
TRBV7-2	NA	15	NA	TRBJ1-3	TGTGCCAGCAGCGAGCAATTTAGCTCTGGAAACACCATATATTTT	CASSEQFSSGNTIYF
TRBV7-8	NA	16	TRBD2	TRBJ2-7	TGTGCCAGCAGCGGAGGACTAGCGAGGGGAGTTTACGAGCAGTACTTC	CASSGGLARGVYEQYF
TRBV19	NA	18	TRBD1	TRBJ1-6	TGTGCCAGTAGTATAAACCCGGGACAGGGAAGGAGTAATTCACCCCTCCACTTT	CASSINPGQGRSNSPLHF
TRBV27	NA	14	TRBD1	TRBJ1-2	TGTGCCAGCTCCCGAGGGGGCAGGGGCTATGGCTACACCTTC	CASSRGGRGYGYTF
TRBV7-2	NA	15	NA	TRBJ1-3	TGTGCCAGCAGCTTAGAAGGGCCTGCTGGAAACACCATATATTTT	CASSLEGPAGNTIYF
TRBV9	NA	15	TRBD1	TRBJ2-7	TGTGCCAGCAGCGTAGAAGGTCAGGGGGCCTACGAGCAGTACTTC	CASSVEGQGAYEQYF
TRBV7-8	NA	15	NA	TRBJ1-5	TGTGCCAGCCGCCCGGGGGCTCAGTGGAATCAGCCCCAGCATTTT	CASRPGAQWNQPQHF
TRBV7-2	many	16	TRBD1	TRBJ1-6	TGTGCCAGCAGCCTACTACTCGGGACAGATAATTCACCCCTCCACTTT	CASSLLLGTDNSPLHF
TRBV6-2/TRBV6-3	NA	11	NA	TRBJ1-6	TGTGCCAGCAGTTACGGTGATAGTCCCAACTTT	CASSYGDSPNF